This T cell receptor beta chain was captured in a study of T cells in women clearing cervical HPV infection. At the level of the study: Case blood drawn at lesion detection; control blood after infection cleared.

Average input was around 1,100 ng genomic DNA for immunoSEQ TCR beta CDR3 amplification. The repertoire was sequenced with immunoSEQ multiplex PCR; TCRdb's copy has only in-frame clones and lacks some. The table for this sample gives around 35,000 clones. Study-wide points: Richness plus V gene abundances separated cases from controls with AUC 0.65 to 0.85. CIN3+ cases had significantly higher TCR richness than controls; evenness did not differ.

To note about this clone: Antigen unknown.

The sequence derives from a woman aged 18-70 years with a cervical HPV16 infection that either progressed to CIN3+ or cleared (not recorded which). Material for sequencing was blood buffy coat.

The CDR3 loop reads CASSEGTVQETQYF. CDR3 DNA, as far as it was read: TGTGCCAGCAGTGAAGGGACAGTTCAAGAGACC. The V gene is TRBV2, the J gene TRBJ2-5; TRBD1 is a possible D gene (6 bases). The read falls 3 residues short of the CDR3 end, and the missing part is taken from the germline J gene. Per germline, CDR1 SNHLY and CDR2 FYNNEI. The CDR3 consists of 14 residues. The V end was cut by 1 base, the J end by 2 bases, with 8 bases between.